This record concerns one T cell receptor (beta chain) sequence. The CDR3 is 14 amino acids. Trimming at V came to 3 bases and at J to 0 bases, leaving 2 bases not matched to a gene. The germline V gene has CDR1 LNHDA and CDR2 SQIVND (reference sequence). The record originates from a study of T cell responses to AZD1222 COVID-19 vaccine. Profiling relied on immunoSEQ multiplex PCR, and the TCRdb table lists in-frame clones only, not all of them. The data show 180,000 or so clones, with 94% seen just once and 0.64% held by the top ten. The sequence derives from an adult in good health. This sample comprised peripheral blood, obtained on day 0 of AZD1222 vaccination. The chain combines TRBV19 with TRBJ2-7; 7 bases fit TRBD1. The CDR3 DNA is TGTGCCAGTAGTATGAGGACAGGCTCCTACGAGCAGTACTTC. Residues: CASSMRTGSYEQYF.